The clone carrying this T cell receptor (beta chain) was picked up many times. Its target is not known. The data were taken from a study of T cell repertoires in cytomegalovirus infection. Study overall: Carrying CMV and the relevant HLA type showed in public TCR beta signatures.

Germline CDR1 is LNHDA and CDR2 is SQIVND (reference sequence). This CDR3 has 18 residues. V gave up 3 bases and J gave up 0 bases, with 18 bases separating them. General observations from the study: In two of eight donors, the top clonotype was HLA-C-restricted CMV-specific.

In TCRdb, the reads were re-called with MiXCR into one record per CDR3 protein. The sample yields more than 500,000 distinct CDR3 sequences, approximately 15% seen once. The rearrangement uses TRBV19 and TRBJ1-5; D is undetermined. The clonotype was recovered from a human donor in good health (CMV status not recorded). Some clones in this sample may be carry-over from other donors' samples. Sequenced input: CD8+ T cells from PBMCs. In DNA form, the CDR3 reads TGTGCCAGTAGTATTACGGCGGCGCCAAGAGATAGCAATCAGCCCCAGCATTTT. Encoded protein: CASSITAAPRDSNQPQHF.